This TCR beta chain appears in the sequencing data of a study of control samples from healthy donors and cancer patients. The CDR3 covers 14 residues. V was cut by 0 bases and J by 3 bases, with 8 bases left in between. CDR1 and CDR2 from the germline V gene are SEHNR and FQNEAQ (reference sequence). Clones were read by immunoSEQ multiplex PCR, and TCRdb kept only the in-frame ones, dropping some. The profile shows 120,000 or so clones, around 87% of them singletons. The chain couples TRBV7-9 to TRBJ2-5; TRBD1 might be the D (5 bases). Sequencing was performed on blood. The clonotype originates from a man between 35 and 55 years old in good health. DNA for the CDR3: TGTGCCAGCAGCTTAGCTTTAGGGGAAGAGACCCAGTACTTC. It translates to CASSLALGEETQYF. Full variable domain (missing parts from reference TRBV7-9 and TRBJ2-5): DTGVSQNPRHKITKRGQNVTFRCDPISEHNRLYWYRQTLGQGPEFLTYFQNEAQLEKSRLLSDRFSAERPKGSFSTLEIQRTEQGDSAMYLCASSLALGEETQYFGPGTRLLVL.